One sample yielded the 22 T cell receptor beta chains listed below, sequenced in a study of cytomegalovirus exposure and HLA in healthy donors. The protocol was immunoSEQ multiplex PCR, while the TCRdb copy is restricted to in-frame clones and leaves out a portion. The profile shows 120,000 or so clones, more than 75% of them singletons. Sample: PBMCs. All receptors come from a woman in her 30s in good health and CMV-seronegative.

This sequence joins TRBV7-9 and TRBJ2-7; 9 bases map to TRBD1. Germline V gene lookup returns CDR1 SEHNR and CDR2 FQNEAQ (reference sequence). J was trimmed by 5 bases and V by 6 bases; bases with no gene match: 2. The CDR3 is 12 amino acids. CDR3 coding DNA: TGTGCCAGCAGGGGACAGGGCGACGAGCAGTACTTC. Its translation is CASRGQGDEQYF.

The V gene is TRBV19, the J gene TRBJ2-7; D is perhaps TRBD1 (6 bases). Germline loops: CDR1 LNHDA, CDR2 SQIVND (reference sequence). The CDR3 is 13 amino acids. V was trimmed by 7 bases and J by 4 bases, leaving 14 bases between them. CDR3 sequence: CASNPGTTYEQYF. CDR3 DNA: TGTGCCAGTAACCCCGGGACAACTTACGAGCAGTACTTC.

The J gene is TRBJ2-3, the V gene TRBV9; D remains ambiguous. Trimming shortened V by 0 bases and J by 0 bases, and 5 bases separated the two germline ends. The germline V gene encodes CDR1 SGDLS and CDR2 YYNGEE. The CDR3 loop spans 14 amino acids. The chain's CDR3 is CASSVDGSTDTQYF. The CDR3 coding sequence is TGTGCCAGCAGCGTAGACGGTAGCACAGATACGCAGTATTTT.

The chain uses TRBV7-6 and TRBJ2-2, with 7 bases matching TRBD1. V was pared by 6 bases and J by 4 bases, with 5 bases of the junction left unmatched. The CDR3 runs 14 residues. Germline assignment: CDR1 SGHVS and CDR2 FNYEAQ. CDR3: CASSRDRPTGELFF. DNA for the CDR3: TGTGCCAGCAGTCGGGACAGACCCACCGGGGAGCTGTTTTTT.

Here the CDR3 reads CASSPRGGGQGVNSGNTIYF. CDR3 sequence (DNA): TGTGCCAGCAGCCCCCGCGGGGGGGGACAGGGGGTAAACTCTGGAAACACCATATATTTT. The chain joins TRBV9 to TRBJ1-3, with TRBD1 identical over 11 bases. Germline CDR1 reads SGDLS; CDR2 reads YYNGEE. This CDR3 contains 20 residues. Germline trimming cut 4 bases from V and 0 bases from J; bases unmatched to any gene: 15.

The J gene is TRBJ1-4, the V gene TRBV5-8; 7 bases are a match to TRBD1. The CDR3 spans 17 residues. Looked up from germline, CDR1 is SGHTS and CDR2 is YDEGEE. Germline trimming cut 4 bases from V and 3 bases from J; bases unmatched to any gene: 12. The CDR3 DNA reads TGTGCCAGCAGCCTGGACAGGCCGGTTTATGCTAATGAAAAACTGTTTTTT. Protein sequence: CASSLDRPVYANEKLFF. Variable domain in full (rest from reference TRBV5-8 and TRBJ1-4): EAGVTQSPTHLIKTRGQQATLRCSPISGHTSVYWYQQALGLGLQFLLWYDEGEERNRGNFPPRFSGRQFPNYSSELNVNALELEDSALYLCASSLDRPVYANEKLFFGSGTQLSVL.

In this sample, this clone turned up once. V and J are TRBV30 and TRBJ2-2, with no clear D. Trimming shortened V by 1 base and J by 6 bases, and 12 bases separated the two germline ends. This CDR3 comprises 14 residues. The germline V gene encodes CDR1 GTSNPN and CDR2 SVGIG (reference sequence). The DNA of the CDR3 is TGTGCCTGGAGTGGATTGACGGCGGCCGGGGAGCTGTTTTTT. Translated, it gives CAWSGLTAAGELFF.

The V and J genes are TRBV7-3 and TRBJ2-1; TRBD1 matches 8 bases. The length of the CDR3 is 16 residues. Germline CDR1 SGHTA, CDR2 FQGTGA. J gave up 4 bases and V 4 bases, and 9 bases lay outside the gene matches. The CDR3 DNA reads as TGTGCCAGCAGCTGGCTGCCCGGGACAGGTTACAATGAGCAGTTCTTC. Residues: CASSWLPGTGYNEQFF.

The chain carries TRBV6-5 and TRBJ1-5; 11 positions match TRBD1. The trim removed 6 bases at V and 2 bases at J, leaving 3 bases unmatched. Germline CDR1 and CDR2: MNHEY and SVGAGI. The CDR3 spans 15 residues. The CDR3 sequence is CASSRTGGGNQPQHF. In DNA, the CDR3 is TGTGCCAGCAGCCGGACAGGGGGCGGCAATCAGCCCCAGCATTTT.

The V and J genes are TRBV6-6 and TRBJ2-5; D remains unclear. CDR1 MNHNY and CDR2 SVGAGI come from the germline V gene (reference sequence). CDR3 size: 12 residues. Between the trimmed V and J ends, which lost 11 bases and 4 bases, there was a span of 14 bases. The CDR3 region is CAASGFGETQYF. The CDR3 bases are TGTGCCGCCTCCGGGTTTGGAGAGACCCAGTACTTC.

The chain has TRBV19 and TRBJ1-2; D gene ambiguous. Germline assignment: CDR1 LNHDA and CDR2 SQIVND (reference sequence). CDR3 length equals 14 residues. V shed 5 bases and J shed 4 bases, with 14 bases lying between them. CDR3 loop: CASSPRGLVYGYTF. CDR3 DNA: TGTGCCAGTAGTCCCCGAGGGCTAGTCTATGGCTACACCTTC.

This sequence joins TRBV19 and TRBJ2-3, with D unclear. V was cut by 6 bases and J by 6 bases, with 7 bases left in between. Germline V gives CDR1 LNHDA, CDR2 SQIVND (reference sequence). CDR3 length: 11 amino acids. CDR3 coding DNA: TGTGCCAGTAGCCAAGCGGATACGCAGTATTTT. The encoded protein is CASSQADTQYF.

This chain links TRBV21-1 with TRBJ2-7; TRBD2 reflects the table's D call only, with no check against the DNA. TRBV21-1 is reported as a pseudogene. CDR3 length: 14 amino acids. CDR3 in DNA: TGTGCCAGCGCGACCGGACTAGCAGAGTACGAGCAGTACTTC. It is translated as CASATGLAEYEQYF.

The V call is TRBV27, the J call TRBJ2-7; 8 positions match TRBD2. V was clipped by 5 bases and J by 4 bases; unmatched bases: 7. Germline V gene lookup returns CDR1 MNHEY and CDR2 SMNVEV (reference sequence). CDR3 length equals 14 residues. CDR3 sequence reads: CASSGGREDYEQYF. In DNA, the CDR3 is TGTGCCAGCAGTGGAGGGCGGGAGGATTACGAGCAGTACTTC.

This clone was seen more than once but under ten times. The chain is built from TRBV6-6 and TRBJ2-7, with 7 bases lining up with TRBD1. Germline loops: CDR1 MNHNY, CDR2 SVGAGI (reference sequence). The CDR3 is made up of 14 amino acids. With V trimmed by 2 bases and J by 5 bases, 6 bases remained unmatched. The CDR3 bases are TGTGCCAGCAGTTACAATCAACAGGGGAACGAGCAGTACTTC. Encoded protein: CASSYNQQGNEQYF.

This chain links TRBV28 with TRBJ2-1; D unclear. CDR1 and CDR2 from the germline V gene are MDHEN and SYDVKM. The V and J ends lost 6 bases and 0 bases respectively, with 12 bases between them. The CDR3 sequence is 15 residues long. CDR3 sequence (DNA): TGTGCCAGCAGGCTCGACTTCCTCTCCTACAATGAGCAGTTCTTC. Its protein product is CASRLDFLSYNEQFF.

The chain combines TRBV19 with TRBJ1-5, with 9 positions matching TRBD1. This CDR3 is built from 17 residues. The J segment lost 6 bases and the V segment lost 0 bases, leaving 9 bases of the junction unmatched. Germline values: CDR1 LNHDA, CDR2 SQIVND (reference sequence). The CDR3: CASSIDLEQGAAQPQHF. The CDR3, as DNA: TGTGCCAGTAGTATAGATCTGGAACAGGGGGCGGCTCAGCCCCAGCATTTT. Combining the CDR3 with reference TRBV19 and TRBJ1-5 gives the whole variable domain DGGITQSPKYLFRKEGQNVTLSCEQNLNHDAMYWYRQDPGQGLRLIYYSQIVNDFQKGDIAEGYSVSREKKESFPLTVTSAQKNPTAFYLCASSIDLEQGAAQPQHFGDGTRLSIL.

V gene TRBV7-2 combines with J gene TRBJ1-2; TRBD1 might be the D (5 bases). Trimming cost V 0 bases and J 4 bases, with 12 bases left between them. CDR3 size: 15 residues. Germline V gives CDR1 SGHTA, CDR2 FQGNSA. The CDR3 region has the DNA TGTGCCAGCAGCTTAGCCCTAATGGGGGGCTATGGCTACACCTTC. Its translation is CASSLALMGGYGYTF.

The rearrangement joins TRBV7-8 to TRBJ1-2; 8 nucleotides agree with TRBD1. The CDR3 has 13 amino acids. Germline loops: CDR1 SGHVS, CDR2 FQNEAQ. J was trimmed by 4 bases and V by 6 bases; bases with no gene match: 4. The DNA for the CDR3 is TGTGCCAGCAGTCCAGGGGGCGGCTATGGCTACACCTTC. It translates to CASSPGGGYGYTF.

With respect to this clone: Other DNA sequences in this sample translate to the same CDR3. The chain uses TRBV9 and TRBJ2-5; D is possibly TRBD2 (6 bases). CDR1 and CDR2 (germline): SGDLS, YYNGEE. V was trimmed by 2 bases and J by 1 base, leaving 9 bases between them. This CDR3 contains 14 residues. CDR3 nucleotides: TGTGCCAGCAGCGTTAGCGGATCCCAAGAGACCCAGTACTTC. This sequence encodes CASSVSGSQETQYF.

The chain employs TRBV5-4 and TRBJ2-1; 13 bases fit TRBD2. Germline loops: CDR1 SGHNT, CDR2 YYREEE (reference sequence). The trim removed 0 bases at V and 8 bases at J, leaving 8 bases unmatched. The CDR3 spans 17 residues. CDR3 protein: CASSLGTSGGINHEQFF. CDR3 DNA sequence: TGTGCCAGCAGCTTGGGGACTAGCGGGGGCATCAATCATGAGCAGTTCTTC.

This clone was detected only a few times. The rearrangement links TRBV5-1 to TRBJ1-6; weak D call: TRBD1 (6 bases). Germline CDR1 and CDR2: SGHRS and YFSETQ. Trimming removed 0 bases from V and 7 bases from J, with 14 bases in between. The CDR3 runs to 16 residues. CDR3 residues: CASSLDRWTVNSPLHF. CDR3 bases: TGCGCCAGCAGCTTGGATCGTTGGACAGTAAATTCACCCCTCCACTTT. Complete variable domain (other parts from reference TRBV5-1 and TRBJ1-6): KAGVTQTPRYLIKTRGQQVTLSCSPISGHRSVSWYQQTPGQGLQFLFEYFSETQRNKGNFPGRFSGRQFSNSRSEMNVSTLELGDSALYLCASSLDRWTVNSPLHFGNGTRLTVT.